The clone carrying this T cell receptor (beta chain) has a handful of counts. The CDR3 covers 15 residues. Trimming stripped 7 bases from V and 8 bases from J, with 20 bases between. The germline V gene has CDR1 MNHEY and CDR2 SVGAGI. Study processing details: Estimates of nucleated cell counts were drawn from the amplification of reference gene primers. TCRdb's copy holds only in-frame clones and misses some; the assay was immunoSEQ multiplex PCR. For V, J and clone size, that table is used; D and trimming come from the DNA. The repertoire holds roughly 150,000 clones, about 84% seen once, with less than 5.5% in the top ten. This specimen belongs to a study of blood T cell repertoires in COVID-19. Study summary: Donors in the United States, Italy and Spain gave samples during acute or convalescent COVID-19. PBMCs, B-cell-depleted T cells, or T cells provided the cDNA or gDNA that made up the material.

The specimen was peripheral blood. The rearrangement uses TRBV6-5 and TRBJ1-4, with D tentatively TRBD1 (5 bases). The sequence was obtained from a woman between 50 and 59 years old with acute or convalescent COVID-19. The CDR3, as DNA: TGTGCCAGCACTCCGACCGGGGCCCGGGAGGAAAAACTGTTTTTT. Its translation: CASTPTGAREEKLFF.